The source of this TCR beta chain is a study of CD4 T cells in relation to SARS-CoV-2 and coronaviruses. As concerns this clone: Its antigen is as yet unknown.

The assay was immunoSEQ multiplex PCR, and TCRdb's table has in-frame clones only and misses some. Of some 30,000 clones detected, around 84% appear once; the ten largest clones hold roughly 22%. The CDR3 totals 13 residues. V was clipped by 6 bases and J by 8 bases, with 13 bases between them. Before the COVID-19 pandemic, during about 2010-2018, CD4+ T cells were taken from unexposed donors. The cells were cultured for 9 to 11 days before CD4+ T cells were isolated. As cell numbers allowed, unexposed-donor CD4+ T cells faced SARS-CoV-2 S/N and four cold-coronavirus spikes. Sequenced material: CD4+ T cells from PBMCs, cultured in vitro. The chain joins TRBV12-3 or TRBV12-4 to TRBJ2-2, with unresolved D. This clonotype was sampled from a human donor in good health. The DNA for the CDR3 is TGTGCCAGCAGACCCGGATGGTCGGGGGAGCTGTTTTTT. It codes for CASRPGWSGELFF.